This TCR beta chain appears in the sequencing data of a study of blood T cell repertoires in COVID-19. Profiling relied on immunoSEQ multiplex PCR, and the TCRdb table lists in-frame clones only, not all of them. Of 65,000 or so clones in the sample, 81% were seen once. The germline V gene has CDR1 SGHAT and CDR2 FQNNGV. The junction had 6 bases not matched to a gene; V was cut back by 5 bases and J by 8 bases. The CDR3 consists of 14 residues. Input material: peripheral blood. The chain joins TRBV11-2 to TRBJ2-1; TRBD2 matches 10 bases. The source of this sequence is a woman in her 70s with acute or convalescent COVID-19. The chain's CDR3 is CASSKRGGRDEQFF. CDR3 nucleotide sequence: TGTGCCAGCAGCAAGCGGGGGGGCAGAGATGAGCAGTTCTTC.